The next 22 T cell receptor beta chains were all read from a single sample in a study of neoadjuvant anti-PD-1 for oral cavity cancer. Specified time point: after neoadjuvant nivolumab, at surgical resection. Data came from immunoSEQ multiplex PCR; TCRdb stores just in-frame clones and leaves some out. The table shows around 21,000 clones, with less than 50% occurring only once. Sequencing used tumor tissue, obtained after nivolumab (anti-PD-1) treatment. These receptors all stem from a person aged 40 to 85 with oral cavity squamous cell carcinoma.

This chain joins TRBV7-9 and TRBJ1-4, with 9 bases identical to TRBD1. The length of the CDR3 is 14 residues. After removal of 5 bases from V and 5 bases from J, the junction contained 3 bases not matched to a gene. The V gene's germline CDR1 is SEHNR and CDR2 FQNEAQ (reference sequence). Here the CDR3 reads CASSVTGGNEKLFF. The CDR3 bases are TGTGCCAGCAGCGTGACAGGGGGGAATGAAAAACTGTTTTTT.

The table lists this clone with a count of one. This chain uses TRBV5-8 with TRBJ2-7; TRBD2 might be the D (6 bases). Per the germline V gene, CDR1 is SGHTS and CDR2 is YDEGEE. With 0 bases removed from V and 4 bases from J, the gap between germline ends came to 11 bases. This CDR3 is built from 14 residues. The CDR3, as DNA: TGTGCCAGCAGCTTGGGGAGGGGCGGGTACGAGCAGTACTTC. It encodes CASSLGRGGYEQYF.

This clone has a single count. The chain recombines TRBV7-2 with TRBJ2-3, with D perhaps matching TRBD1 (7 bases). In germline, CDR1 is SGHTA, CDR2 FQGNSA. Trimming removed 1 base at V and 11 bases at J, with 16 bases between. This CDR3 contains 14 residues. The CDR3 here is CASSLEGRGQRQYF. The DNA for the CDR3 is TGTGCCAGCAGCTTAGAGGGGCGGGGACAGAGGCAGTATTTT. Supplemented by reference TRBV7-2 and TRBJ2-3, the full variable domain reads GAGVSQSPSNKVTEKGKDVELRCDPISGHTALYWYRQSLGQGLEFLIYFQGNSAPDKSGLPSDRFSAERTGGSVSTLTIQRTQQEDSAVYLCASSLEGRGQRQYFGPGTRLTVL.

The rearrangement links TRBV6-1 to TRBJ2-1; maybe TRBD2 (6 bases). The V and J ends lost 1 base and 0 bases respectively, with 10 bases between them. The CDR3 extends over 16 amino acids. Germline V gene sequence: CDR1 MNHNS, CDR2 SASEGT. The CDR3 protein is CASSEVAGPSYNEQFF. CDR3 DNA: TGTGCCAGCAGTGAAGTGGCGGGGCCCTCCTACAATGAGCAGTTCTTC.

This clone was seen a few times. J is TRBJ2-7 and V is TRBV21-1; TRBD1, as called in the table, went unchecked against the DNA. TRBV21-1 is tagged as a pseudogene. This CDR3 has 14 residues. CDR3 nucleotides: TGTGCCAGCAGCCCCCGGGACAGGTCCTACGAGCAGTACTTC. It yields the protein CASSPRDRSYEQYF.

Turning to this clone: Other DNA sequences within the sample encode an identical CDR3. The rearrangement links TRBV4-3 to TRBJ1-6; D remains ambiguous. Germline V gene data show CDR1 as LGHNA and CDR2 as YSLEER. The length of the CDR3 is 12 residues. Trimming cost V 1 base and J 7 bases, with 2 bases left between them. DNA for the CDR3: TGCGCCAGCAGCCAAGGGAATTCACCCCTCCACTTT. Amino acids: CASSQGNSPLHF.

The chain joins TRBV19 to TRBJ1-2; 7 bases line up with TRBD1. The junction had 4 bases not matched to a gene; V was cut back by 7 bases and J by 5 bases. This CDR3 is built from 12 residues. Germline V gene lookup returns CDR1 LNHDA and CDR2 SQIVND (reference sequence). The CDR3 protein is CASTGQTYGYTF. The CDR3 region has the DNA TGTGCCAGTACGGGACAGACTTATGGCTACACCTTC.

The count of this clone is one. The rearrangement joins TRBV6-1 to TRBJ1-2; possibly TRBD1 for D (5 bases). Germline V lookup: CDR1 MNHNS, CDR2 SASEGT. The CDR3 consists of 13 residues. V shed 7 bases and J shed 7 bases, with 16 bases lying between them. The CDR3 DNA sequence: TGTGCCAGCATCCCCTCGGGGGGTGGTGGCTACACCTTC. Encoded protein: CASIPSGGGGYTF.

V and J are TRBV30 and TRBJ2-5, with D unclear. This CDR3 is built from 12 residues. V dropped 0 bases and J dropped 5 bases, with 7 bases sitting between them. Germline-derived CDR1 and CDR2 are GTSNPN and SVGIG (reference sequence). CDR3 coding DNA: TGTGCCTGGAGTGTACATCCCGAGACCCAGTACTTC. It translates to CAWSVHPETQYF.

The V gene is TRBV10-3, the J gene TRBJ1-1; 10 nucleotides align to TRBD1. The CDR3 has 16 residues. The junction had 3 bases not matched to a gene; V was cut back by 2 bases and J by 0 bases. The germline gives CDR1 ENHRY, CDR2 SYGVKD. CDR3 protein: CAISEGQGELNTEAFF. The DNA of the CDR3 is TGTGCCATCAGTGAGGGACAGGGGGAACTGAACACTGAAGCTTTCTTT.

A few counts support this clone. V and J are TRBV5-6 and TRBJ2-7; TRBD1 matches 11 bases. Germline CDR1 SGHDT, CDR2 YYEEEE. The CDR3 is 14 amino acids. The J segment lost 7 bases and the V segment lost 0 bases, leaving 3 bases of the junction unmatched. The CDR3 nucleotides are TGTGCCAGCAGCTTGGGGACAGGGGGCTTTGAGCAGTACTTC. Translation: CASSLGTGGFEQYF. Variable domain in full (rest from reference TRBV5-6 and TRBJ2-7): DAGVTQSPTHLIKTRGQQVTLRCSPKSGHDTVSWYQQALGQGPQFIFQYYEEEERQRGNFPDRFSGHQFPNYSSELNVNALLLGDSALYLCASSLGTGGFEQYFGPGTRLTVT.

Here the CDR3 reads CSVEKTGLETQYF. As DNA, the CDR3 is TGCAGCGTTGAAAAAACAGGGTTGGAGACCCAGTACTTC. The chain employs TRBV29-1 and TRBJ2-5; tentatively, D is TRBD1 (6 bases). Germline values: CDR1 SQVTM, CDR2 ANQGSEA. The CDR3 has 13 amino acids. Between the trimmed V and J ends, which lost 2 bases and 5 bases, there was a span of 12 bases.

This clone was counted many times. The chain couples TRBV19 to TRBJ1-2; D is perhaps TRBD1 (5 bases). Trimming stripped 5 bases from V and 2 bases from J, with 9 bases between. Germline CDR1 is LNHDA and CDR2 is SQIVND (reference sequence). The CDR3 runs 13 residues. CDR3 region: CASSVRVNYGYTF. DNA of the CDR3: TGTGCCAGTAGTGTCAGGGTGAACTATGGCTACACCTTC.

This clone was detected ten times or more. The V call is TRBV10-3, the J call TRBJ2-6, with unresolved D. Per the germline V gene, CDR1 is ENHRY and CDR2 is SYGVKD. CDR3 length equals 12 residues. Trimming shortened V by 4 bases and J by 15 bases, and 13 bases separated the two germline ends. In DNA form, the CDR3 reads TGTGCCATCAGTGTGGACGGTTCGGCCCTGACTTTC. Its protein product is CAISVDGSALTF.

The chain has TRBV11-2 and TRBJ1-2; no firm D call. The CDR3 has 11 residues. V was cut by 2 bases and J by 7 bases, with 5 bases left in between. Germline V gives CDR1 SGHAT, CDR2 FQNNGV. DNA of the CDR3: TGTGCCAGCAGCTTATCACGTGGCTACACCTTC. Its translation is CASSLSRGYTF.

V and J are TRBV30 and TRBJ1-2; 11 bases are shared with TRBD1. V was pared by 8 bases and J by 4 bases, with 6 bases of the junction left unmatched. Germline lookup yields CDR1 GTSNPN and CDR2 SVGIG (reference sequence). This CDR3 has 13 residues. The CDR3: CASRDRGTYGYTF. CDR3 nucleotide sequence: TGTGCCAGCCGGGACAGGGGGACCTATGGCTACACCTTC.

Here the CDR3 reads CASSEMRQGGWDEQFF. The CDR3 region has the DNA TGCGCCAGCAGCGAAATGAGACAGGGAGGATGGGATGAGCAGTTCTTC. The chain combines TRBV4-3 with TRBJ2-1, with D possibly being TRBD1 (7 bases). This CDR3 is built from 16 residues. With 5 bases removed from V and 8 bases from J, the gap between germline ends came to 22 bases. From germline, CDR1 is LGHNA and CDR2 YSLEER.

This chain uses TRBV29-1 with TRBJ1-2; D not certain. Germline values: CDR1 SQVTM, CDR2 ANQGSEA. V lost 1 base, J lost 8 bases, and 11 bases lay in between. This CDR3 is 12 amino acids long. The CDR3 spells CSVEGGARGYTF. CDR3 in DNA: TGCAGCGTTGAAGGCGGTGCGCGGGGCTACACCTTC.

This clone rates as medium-sized. In DNA, the CDR3 is TGTGCCACCAGCAGAGATCATGGGGGCGACTCTGGAAACACCATATATTTT. Amino acids: CATSRDHGGDSGNTIYF. This chain connects TRBV15 to TRBJ1-3, with D maybe TRBD1 (6 bases). Trimming took off 0 bases at V and 0 bases at J, with 12 bases between the two ends. Germline CDR1 LNHNV, CDR2 YYDKDF (reference sequence). This CDR3 is built from 17 residues.

This clone showed up just once. The gene calls are TRBV7-9 and TRBJ2-7; TRBD2 matches 14 bases. Germline V lookup: CDR1 SEHNR, CDR2 FQNEAQ (reference sequence). Trimming removed 4 bases from V and 4 bases from J; junction bases left unmatched: 6. The CDR3 covers 16 residues. CDR3 nucleotide sequence: TGTGCCAGCAGCTCAACGACTAGCGGGGGGGCTTACGAGCAGTACTTC. This sequence encodes CASSSTTSGGAYEQYF.

The chain links TRBV6-5 to TRBJ2-7; tentative D call: TRBD1 (6 bases). Germline lookup yields CDR1 MNHEY and CDR2 SVGAGI. Trimming took off 2 bases at V and 2 bases at J, with 13 bases between the two ends. The CDR3 contains 15 residues. CDR3: CASSYVQGSTYEQYF. CDR3 sequence (DNA): TGTGCCAGCAGTTACGTCCAGGGGTCTACCTACGAGCAGTACTTC.

There are many counts of this clone. This chain connects TRBV28 to TRBJ2-4, with 10 bases that match TRBD1. The CDR3 runs to 15 residues. V lost 5 bases to trimming and J lost 5 bases; unmatched junction nucleotides: 6. Looked up from germline, CDR1 is MDHEN and CDR2 is SYDVKM. The CDR3 nucleotides are TGTGCCAGCAGTCCCTGGGGGACAGGGGAAAACATTCAGTACTTC. It is translated as CASSPWGTGENIQYF. The full variable domain, with the rest looked up from reference TRBV28 and TRBJ2-4, is DVKVTQSSRYLVKRTGEKVFLECVQDMDHENMFWYRQDPGLGLRLIYFSYDVKMKEKGDIPEGYSVSREKKERFSLILESASTNQTSMYLCASSPWGTGENIQYFGAGTRLSVL.